This TCR beta chain was identified in a study of T cell repertoires in cytomegalovirus infection (dated by TCRdb to between 2017 and 2020). The study in broad terms: Because public TCR beta signatures pointed to carriage of CMV infection together with the matching HLA type, the HLA type of each donor mattered for the analysis. General conclusions and limits of the study: The ex vivo response was dominated by HLA-C-restricted CMV-specific TCR beta clonotypes, and the single most frequent clonotype in two of eight donors was supplied by these HLA-C-restricted clonotypes. In both this cohort and an independent approximately 350-donor cohort, the cumulative frequency of public TCR beta family members distinguished carriers of CMV infection plus the relevant HLA type.

This clonotype has only a few counts. Its target antigen remains unknown. No base quality information exists; no much larger clone differs at one position. Sequenced on an Illumina HiSeq 1500. Starting from the raw public reads, TCRdb applied fastp trimming at Q25, assembled clones with MiXCR and retained in-frame beta chains. All rows with the same CDR3 protein become a single entry with the most common DNA and genes. In all, the sample holds about 230,000 distinct CDR3 sequences, and about 20% of those were seen once. Jointly, the top ten make up approximately 18% of the sample. Including the terminal cysteine and phenylalanine, the CDR3 comprises 12 residues. CDR3 DNA is the only sequence kept; it has 36 bases, read in frame from the first base. Reading the germline V gene (reference sequence) gives CDR1 SEHNR and CDR2 FQNEAQ. The V and J ends are trimmed by 8 bases and 4 bases, leaving 8 bases between them.

Recombination linked TRBV7-9 to TRBJ2-2; a confident D gene designation cannot be given. The TCR comes from a human donor in good health (CMV status not recorded). Some clones in this sample may be carry-over from other donors' samples. The sequenced sample was CD8+ T cells from PBMCs. For the CDR3, the sequence is CASGGGTGELFF. At the DNA level, the sequence is TGTGCCAGCGGCGGCGGCACCGGGGAGCTGTTTTTT.